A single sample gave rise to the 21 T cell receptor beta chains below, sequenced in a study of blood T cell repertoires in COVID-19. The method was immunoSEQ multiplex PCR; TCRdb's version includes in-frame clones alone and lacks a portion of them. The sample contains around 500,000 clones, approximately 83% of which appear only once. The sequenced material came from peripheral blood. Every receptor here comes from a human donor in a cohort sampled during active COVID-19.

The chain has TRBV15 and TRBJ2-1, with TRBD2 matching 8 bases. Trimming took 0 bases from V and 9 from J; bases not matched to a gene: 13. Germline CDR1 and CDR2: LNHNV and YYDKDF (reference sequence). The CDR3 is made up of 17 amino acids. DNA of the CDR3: TGTGCCACCAGCAGAGAAAGTTTCCAAGCGGGAGCGGGTGAGCAGTTCTTC. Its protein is CATSRESFQAGAGEQFF.

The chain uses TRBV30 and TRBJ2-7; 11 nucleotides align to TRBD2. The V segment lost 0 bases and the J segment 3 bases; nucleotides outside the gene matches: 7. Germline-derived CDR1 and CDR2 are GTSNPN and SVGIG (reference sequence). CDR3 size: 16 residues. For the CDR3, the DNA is TGTGCCTGGAGTGTAGTGGAGCTAGCGGGGGGCTACGAGCAGTACTTC. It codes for CAWSVVELAGGYEQYF.

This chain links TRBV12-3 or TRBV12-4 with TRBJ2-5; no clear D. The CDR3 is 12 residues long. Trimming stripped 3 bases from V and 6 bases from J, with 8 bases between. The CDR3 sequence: CASSLVRQTQYF. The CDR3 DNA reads TGTGCCAGCAGTTTGGTGCGGCAGACCCAGTACTTC.

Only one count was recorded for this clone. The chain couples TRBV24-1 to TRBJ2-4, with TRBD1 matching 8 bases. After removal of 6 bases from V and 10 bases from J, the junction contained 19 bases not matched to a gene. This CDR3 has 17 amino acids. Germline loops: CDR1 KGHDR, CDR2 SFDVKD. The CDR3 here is CATSRRQGSFLSEIQYF. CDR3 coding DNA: TGTGCCACCAGTCGTCGACAGGGGTCTTTTCTTTCTGAGATTCAGTACTTC.

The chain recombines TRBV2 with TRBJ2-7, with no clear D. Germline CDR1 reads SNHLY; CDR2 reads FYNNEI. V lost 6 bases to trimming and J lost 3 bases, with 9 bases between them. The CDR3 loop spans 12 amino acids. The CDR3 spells CASRQNNYEQYF. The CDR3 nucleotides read TGTGCCAGCAGACAAAACAACTACGAGCAGTACTTC.

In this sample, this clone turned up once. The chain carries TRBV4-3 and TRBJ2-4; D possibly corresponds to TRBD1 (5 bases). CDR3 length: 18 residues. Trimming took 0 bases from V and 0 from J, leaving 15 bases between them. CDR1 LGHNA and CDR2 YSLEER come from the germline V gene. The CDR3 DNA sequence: TGCGCCAGCAGCCAAGATCGCAGGGTTGGGATAGCCAAAAACATTCAGTACTTC. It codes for CASSQDRRVGIAKNIQYF.

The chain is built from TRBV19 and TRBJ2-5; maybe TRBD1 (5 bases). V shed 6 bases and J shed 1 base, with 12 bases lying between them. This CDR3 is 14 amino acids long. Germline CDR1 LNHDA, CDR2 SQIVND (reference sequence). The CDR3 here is CASSRAQGQETQYF. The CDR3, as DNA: TGTGCCAGTAGCCGCGCCCAGGGCCAAGAGACCCAGTACTTC.

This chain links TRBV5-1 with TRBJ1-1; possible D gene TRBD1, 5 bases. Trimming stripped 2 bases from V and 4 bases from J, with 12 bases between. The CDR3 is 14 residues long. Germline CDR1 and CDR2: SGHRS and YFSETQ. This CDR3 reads CASSFGGLSTEAFF. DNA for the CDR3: TGCGCCAGCAGCTTCGGGGGGTTGAGCACTGAAGCTTTCTTT.

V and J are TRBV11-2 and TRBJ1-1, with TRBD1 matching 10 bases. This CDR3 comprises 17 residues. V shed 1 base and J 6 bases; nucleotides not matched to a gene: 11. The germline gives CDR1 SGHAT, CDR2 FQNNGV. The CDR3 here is CASSLGLGQGIEAEAFF. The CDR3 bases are TGTGCCAGCAGCTTAGGGCTGGGACAGGGGATAGAGGCTGAAGCTTTCTTT.

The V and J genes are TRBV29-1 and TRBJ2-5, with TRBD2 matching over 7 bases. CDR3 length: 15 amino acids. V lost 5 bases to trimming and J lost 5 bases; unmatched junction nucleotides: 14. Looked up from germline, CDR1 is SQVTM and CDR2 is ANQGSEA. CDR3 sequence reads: CSVRGSGIPEETQYF. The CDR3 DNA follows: TGCAGCGTTCGTGGAAGCGGGATTCCCGAGGAGACCCAGTACTTC.

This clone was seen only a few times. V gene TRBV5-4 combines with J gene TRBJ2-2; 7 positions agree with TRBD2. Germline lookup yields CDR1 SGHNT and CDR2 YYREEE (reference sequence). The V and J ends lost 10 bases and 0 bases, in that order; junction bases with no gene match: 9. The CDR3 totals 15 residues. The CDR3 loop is CAVRAGAANTGELFF. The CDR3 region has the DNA TGTGCCGTGCGCGCGGGAGCCGCGAACACCGGGGAGCTGTTTTTT. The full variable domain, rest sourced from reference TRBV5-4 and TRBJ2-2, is ETGVTQSPTHLIKTRGQQVTLRCSSQSGHNTVSWYQQALGQGPQFIFQYYREEENGRGNFPPRFSGLQFPNYSSELNVNALELDDSALYLCAVRAGAANTGELFFGEGSRLTVL.

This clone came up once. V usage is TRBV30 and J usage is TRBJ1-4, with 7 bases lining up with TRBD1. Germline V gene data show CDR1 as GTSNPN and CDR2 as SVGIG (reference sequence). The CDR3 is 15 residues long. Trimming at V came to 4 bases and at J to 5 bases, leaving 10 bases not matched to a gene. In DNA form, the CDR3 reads TGTGCCTGGACAACTGGGACAGCTGGGAATGAAAAACTGTTTTTT. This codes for CAWTTGTAGNEKLFF.

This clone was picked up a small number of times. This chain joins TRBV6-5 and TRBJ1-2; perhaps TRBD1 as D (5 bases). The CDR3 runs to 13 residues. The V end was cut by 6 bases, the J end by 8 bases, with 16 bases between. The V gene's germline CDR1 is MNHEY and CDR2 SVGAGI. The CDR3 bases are TGTGCCAGCAGCACCGGGGGACGAGCGGGCTACACCTTC. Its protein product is CASSTGGRAGYTF.

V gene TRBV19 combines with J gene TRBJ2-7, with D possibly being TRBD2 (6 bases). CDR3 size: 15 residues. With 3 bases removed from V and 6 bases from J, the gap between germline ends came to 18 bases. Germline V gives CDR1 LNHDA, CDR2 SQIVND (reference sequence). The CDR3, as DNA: TGTGCCAGTAGTATTTCGGGACTTTCGTATTCCGAGCAGTACTTC. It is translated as CASSISGLSYSEQYF.

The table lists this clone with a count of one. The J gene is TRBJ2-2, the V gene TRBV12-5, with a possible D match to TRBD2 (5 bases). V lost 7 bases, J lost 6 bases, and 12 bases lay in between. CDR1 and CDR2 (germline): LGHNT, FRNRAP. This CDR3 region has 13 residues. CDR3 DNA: TGTGCTAGTGCCTGGCCCGGGGCCGGGGAGCTGTTTTTT. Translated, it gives CASAWPGAGELFF.

The CDR3 sequence is CASSIDRREPQHF. The CDR3 nucleotides read TGTGCCAGCAGCATTGACAGGAGAGAGCCCCAGCATTTT. The rearrangement uses TRBV5-4 and TRBJ1-5; a possible D gene is TRBD1 (6 bases). Trimming pared 4 bases from V and 8 bases from J, leaving 13 bases between. CDR3 length equals 13 residues. From germline, CDR1 is SGHNT and CDR2 YYREEE (reference sequence).

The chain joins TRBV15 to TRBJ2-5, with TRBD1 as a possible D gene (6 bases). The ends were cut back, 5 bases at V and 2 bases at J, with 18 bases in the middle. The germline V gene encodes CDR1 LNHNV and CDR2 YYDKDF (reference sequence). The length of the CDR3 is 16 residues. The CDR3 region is CATSPTDSGPQETQYF. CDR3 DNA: TGTGCCACCAGCCCAACGGACAGCGGCCCTCAAGAGACCCAGTACTTC.

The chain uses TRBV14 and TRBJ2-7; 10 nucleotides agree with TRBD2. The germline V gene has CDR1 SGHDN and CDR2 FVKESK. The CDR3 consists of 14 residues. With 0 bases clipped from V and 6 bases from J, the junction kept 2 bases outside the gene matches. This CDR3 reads CASSQELAGTEQYF. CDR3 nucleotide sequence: TGTGCCAGCAGCCAAGAACTAGCGGGAACCGAGCAGTACTTC.

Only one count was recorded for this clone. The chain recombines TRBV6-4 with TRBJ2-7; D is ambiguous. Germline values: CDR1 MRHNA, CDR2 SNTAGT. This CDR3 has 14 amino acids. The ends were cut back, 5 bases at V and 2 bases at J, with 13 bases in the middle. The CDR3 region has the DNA TGTGCCAGCAGTAAAGAAGATGGGCCCTACGAGCAGTACTTC. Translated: CASSKEDGPYEQYF.

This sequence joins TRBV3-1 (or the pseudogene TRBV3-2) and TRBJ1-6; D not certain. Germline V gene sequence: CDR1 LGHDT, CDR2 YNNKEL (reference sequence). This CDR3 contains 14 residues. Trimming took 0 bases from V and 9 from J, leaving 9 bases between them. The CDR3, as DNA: TGTGCCAGCAGCCAAGATACGGAGTTTTCACCCCTCCACTTT. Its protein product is CASSQDTEFSPLHF.

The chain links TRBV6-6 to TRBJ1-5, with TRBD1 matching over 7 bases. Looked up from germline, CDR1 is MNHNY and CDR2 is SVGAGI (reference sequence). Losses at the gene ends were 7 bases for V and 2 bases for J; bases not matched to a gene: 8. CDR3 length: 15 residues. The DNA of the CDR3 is TGTGCCAGCACAGGGCCAGGGGGACGCAATCAGCCCCAGCATTTT. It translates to CASTGPGGRNQPQHF.